This T cell receptor (beta chain) was captured in a study of cytomegalovirus exposure and HLA in healthy donors (dated by TCRdb to between 2016 and 2019). Study-level background: The roughly 700 repertoires of the first cohort and the 120 validation repertoires were produced on the same platform, according to a later analysis. The study aimed to test whether cataloging public T cell receptors could reveal signatures of past pathogen exposure. Along with the roughly 610-subject first cohort, a separate validation cohort of around 110 different subjects was used. To predict cytomegalovirus infection status, the study combined high-throughput TCR immunosequencing, statistical association of individual TCRs with disease status, and machine learning.

A note on this clone: Its binding antigen is unknown. Within one base of it there is no much larger clone, and no base qualities were kept.

Separate from the approximately 700-subject first cohort, the validation cohort of 120 subjects was the group to which the donors belonged. Receptor libraries were prepared by the immunoSEQ multiplex PCR assay. As for how the authors treated the data: A statistical classification framework was built to diagnose cytomegalovirus status from the catalog of TCR beta chain sequences. TCRdb re-hosts the immuneACCESS table, in-frame sequences only. Its copies lack some clones; in the studies checked, an unresolved V gene accounts for under half of them, and the cause for the rest is not known. Clonal size and the V and J genes are those of that table, whereas D and trimming came from the DNA. This sample is represented by about 60,000 clones; 95% of them were singletons. Jointly, the top ten make up about 6.4% of the sample. General study outcomes and caveats: A total of about 150 TCR beta chains were listed by the study as associated with cytomegalovirus. The validation cohort had no HLA typing available for a later analysis, so co-occurrence within that cohort was assessed over all 110 or so repertoires. Subsequent analysis determined that TCRs grouped into clusters in the first cohort also showed a tendency toward co-occurrence across the 130 or so validation repertoires, and about 93% of cluster scores exceeded 0. Three of the identified cytomegalovirus-associated TCR beta chains were confirmed in vitro to be specific for cytomegalovirus antigens. Cytomegalovirus status was reported to be diagnosed by the classifier with high specificity and sensitivity in both the original and validation cohorts. The authors suggested that the approach could potentially be extended to other disease states and immunological phenotypes. Most TCR sequences were seen in very few donors, while some public TCRs were found in many individuals.

In the germline V gene, CDR1 corresponds to MGHRA and CDR2 to YSYEKL. V lost 3 bases and J lost 8 bases; the stretch between them is 16 bases long. There are 15 amino acids in the CDR3, from cysteine to phenylalanine inclusive. Only the CDR3 part of the read is kept: 45 bases, read in frame from the first base. Source material: PBMCs. The sequence joins TRBV4-1 to TRBJ1-4, with TRBD1 tentatively as D gene (5 bases match). The clonotype comes from a woman aged 18-29 years in good health and CMV-seropositive. DNA sequence: TGCGCCAGCAGCCAGGAAGGGACTCTGGGGGAAAAACTGTTTTTT. It translates to CASSQEGTLGEKLFF.